This T cell receptor (beta chain) was observed in a study of blood T cell repertoires in COVID-19. Overall study: COVID-19 samples collected from the United States, Italy and Spain covered acute and convalescent phases. In each case, the material was cDNA or gDNA derived from T cells, B-cell-depleted T cells, or PBMCs.

The CDR3 is made up of 15 amino acids. Per germline, CDR1 KGHSH and CDR2 LQKENI. Study processing details: Cell counts per sample came from amplifying reference gene primers. The data were produced by immunoSEQ multiplex PCR, yet TCRdb's version contains in-frame clones alone and is incomplete. D and trimming come from the DNA, and the V and J calls and clone size come from that table. This table has 210,000 or so clones, 65% to 90% appearing once. Note on this clone: The junction departs from the called germline gene at one end, perhaps through a read error.

The chain links TRBV18 to TRBJ2-3, with TRBD2 matching 13 bases. Sequenced sample: peripheral blood. The receptor was isolated from a human donor in a cohort sampled during active COVID-19. The CDR3 loop reads CASSRTSGSKDTQYF. Written as DNA, the CDR3 is TGTGCCAGCTCACGGACTAGCGGGAGCAAAGATACGCAGTATTTT.